These 20 T cell receptor beta chains came from one sample sequenced in a study of blood T cells in healthy people across ages (dated by TCRdb to the mid-2010s). Receptor amplification or capture employed 5' RACE. TCRdb lists the instrument as Illumina HiSeq 2500. A second PCR of roughly 6 to 11 cycles was run with a J-beta primer mix and a sample-barcoded 5' primer. TCRdb reprocessed the public reads (quality trimming at Q25 with fastp, clone calling with MiXCR) and kept in-frame beta chains. Rows with one shared CDR3 protein collapse into an entry with the most common genes and DNA. In this sample the table shows fewer than 1,000,000 distinct CDR3 sequences, 44% of which occur a single time. Under 20% of the sample lies in the top ten. The sequencing sample was made of blood. The source of these receptors is a man in his sixties in good health.

This rearrangement joins TRBV20-1 to TRBJ2-4; 8 nucleotides align to TRBD1. Trimming at V came to 5 bases and at J to 2 bases, leaving 2 bases not matched to a gene. This CDR3 has 13 residues. Germline V gene data show CDR1 as DFQATT and CDR2 as SNEGSKA (reference sequence). The CDR3 is CSADRGSKNIQYF. Written as DNA, the CDR3 is TGCAGTGCTGACAGGGGCTCCAAAAACATTCAGTACTTC.

This clonotype was observed a handful of times. The V call is TRBV15, the J call TRBJ1-4; unclear D gene. The ends were cut back, 5 bases at V and 8 bases at J, with 15 bases in the middle. The CDR3 runs to 14 residues. From germline, CDR1 is LNHNV and CDR2 YYDKDF (reference sequence). In nucleotides, the CDR3 is TGTGCCACCAGCCGCCGGGCCGAGGGAGAAAAACTGTTTTTT. Protein sequence: CATSRRAEGEKLFF. Looking up the rest from reference TRBV15 and TRBJ1-4 gives the full variable domain: DAMVIQNPRYQVTQFGKPVTLSCSQTLNHNVMYWYQQKSSQAPKLLFHYYDKDFNNEADTPDNFQSRRPNTSFCFLDIRSPGLGDTAMYLCATSRRAEGEKLFFGSGTQLSVL.

The chain combines TRBV9 with TRBJ2-1; TRBD2 aligns across 11 bases. In germline, CDR1 is SGDLS, CDR2 YYNGEE. Losses at the gene ends were 1 base for V and 5 bases for J; bases not matched to a gene: 5. This CDR3 spans 16 amino acids. Here the CDR3 reads CASSVLAGGGHNEQFF. As DNA, the CDR3 is TGTGCCAGCAGCGTACTAGCGGGGGGAGGCCACAATGAGCAGTTCTTC.

The chain has TRBV11-2 and TRBJ2-6, with 8 bases lining up with TRBD2. Germline V gene sequence: CDR1 SGHAT, CDR2 FQNNGV. CDR3 size: 21 residues. Losses at the gene ends were 2 bases for V and 0 bases for J; bases not matched to a gene: 15. The CDR3 DNA reads TGTGCCAGCAGCTTACTCCCCTTGGTAGCGGGGTTTCCCTCTGGGGCCAACGTCCTGACTTTC. This codes for CASSLLPLVAGFPSGANVLTF.

This sequence joins TRBV4-3 and TRBJ2-3, with 10 bases aligning to TRBD2. The germline CDR1 and CDR2 sequences are LGHNA and YSLEER. The CDR3 loop spans 16 amino acids. Unmatched junction bases numbered 5, after V lost 0 bases and J lost 5 bases. The CDR3 bases are TGCGCCAGCAGCCAAGATCTAGCGGGGGCGATAGATACGCAGTATTTT. Its protein is CASSQDLAGAIDTQYF.

J is TRBJ2-5 and V is TRBV5-1, with 8 bases that match TRBD1. The DNA end is a closer match to TRBJ2-7, so the J assignment may be wrong. There are 15 residues in the CDR3. The V gene's germline CDR1 is SGHRS and CDR2 YFSETQ. The CDR3 nucleotides are TGCGCCAGCAGCCCATGGACAGGGTTAACCTACGAGCAGTACTTC. It is translated as CASSPWTGLTYEQYF.

This chain connects TRBV25-1 to TRBJ1-2; D remains unclear. The germline V gene encodes CDR1 MGHDK and CDR2 SYGVNS. V was trimmed by 3 bases and J by 7 bases, leaving 9 bases between them. CDR3 length equals 12 residues. CDR3 residues: CASSERPSGYTF. The CDR3 DNA reads TGTGCCAGCAGTGAGAGGCCTTCTGGCTACACCTTC.

The chain has TRBV6-5 and TRBJ1-1; a weak D match, TRBD1 (6 bases). Germline V gene data show CDR1 as MNHEY and CDR2 as SVGAGI. This CDR3 has 13 residues. V lost 9 bases and J lost 0, with 11 bases in between. The CDR3: CASPGVMNTEAFF. The CDR3 nucleotides are TGTGCCAGTCCAGGGGTCATGAACACTGAAGCTTTCTTT.

The chain recombines TRBV25-1 with TRBJ1-4; TRBD1 aligns across 7 bases. Unmatched junction bases numbered 4, after V lost 4 bases and J lost 5 bases. Germline CDR1 is MGHDK and CDR2 is SYGVNS. The CDR3 is made up of 14 amino acids. CDR3 bases: TGTGCCAGCAGTGGACCGACAGGGAATGAAAAACTGTTTTTT. This gives the protein CASSGPTGNEKLFF.

This sequence joins TRBV18 and TRBJ2-5; 8 bases line up with TRBD1. The J call is doubtful: the DNA matches TRBJ2-7 better. Germline lookup yields CDR1 KGHSH and CDR2 LQKENI. The CDR3 has 17 residues. CDR3 loop: CASSRAGQDSTFYEQYF. The CDR3 nucleotides read TGTGCCAGCTCACGGGCGGGACAGGATTCAACTTTCTACGAGCAGTACTTC.

The chain employs TRBV29-1 and TRBJ2-1, with TRBD1 matching 7 bases. Per germline, CDR1 SQVTM and CDR2 ANQGSEA. The V gene end was trimmed by 4 bases and the J gene end by 7 bases; junction bases not matched to a gene: 4. This CDR3 spans 12 amino acids. Written as DNA, the CDR3 is TGCAGCGTTGTCCAACAGGGGAATGAGCAGTTCTTC. Residues: CSVVQQGNEQFF.

V gene TRBV12-3 or TRBV12-4 combines with J gene TRBJ2-3; TRBD1 agrees at 8 bases. This CDR3 comprises 15 residues. With 6 bases clipped from V and 3 bases from J, the junction kept 8 bases outside the gene matches. CDR3: CASSRSDRGTDTQYF. Here the CDR3 DNA reads TGTGCCAGCAGCCGATCTGACAGGGGAACAGATACGCAGTATTTT.

This clonotype was found many times. This chain joins TRBV29-1 and TRBJ2-1, with 13 bases identical to TRBD2. Germline assignment: CDR1 SQVTM and CDR2 ANQGSEA. V was clipped by 6 bases and J by 7 bases; unmatched bases: 9. The CDR3 length is 15 residues. The CDR3 loop reads CSVELGLAGPNEQFF. CDR3 coding DNA: TGCAGCGTCGAGCTGGGACTAGCGGGGCCTAATGAGCAGTTCTTC.

This rearrangement joins TRBV7-9 to TRBJ1-2; 8 bases fit TRBD1. This CDR3 has 16 residues. The V gene end was trimmed by 5 bases and the J gene end by 4 bases; junction bases not matched to a gene: 12. Per the germline V gene, CDR1 is SEHNR and CDR2 is FQNEAQ (reference sequence). This chain's CDR3 is CASSPTPGGYTYGYTF. CDR3 DNA: TGTGCCAGCAGCCCTACCCCAGGGGGCTATACCTATGGCTACACCTTC.

The gene calls are TRBV20-1 and TRBJ2-5; 7 nucleotides line up with TRBD2. Germline V lookup: CDR1 DFQATT, CDR2 SNEGSKA (reference sequence). The CDR3 spans 17 residues. V gave up 0 bases and J gave up 7 bases; unmatched junction bases: 17. The CDR3 bases are TGCAGTGCTAGAGACCCGGTCGGGGGGACCTCCTATTGGACCCAGTACTTC. Protein: CSARDPVGGTSYWTQYF.

The chain carries TRBV6-4 and TRBJ2-1; D unclear. CDR1 is MRHNA and CDR2 is SNTAGT in the germline V gene. The CDR3 totals 13 residues. Trimming cost V 3 bases and J 8 bases, with 11 bases left between them. CDR3 residues: CASSESVSHEQFF. CDR3 nucleotides: TGTGCCAGCAGTGAAAGCGTCTCGCATGAGCAGTTCTTC.

This clonotype appeared a few times. The chain has TRBV19 and TRBJ1-4; 9 bases are shared with TRBD1. Germline V gene data show CDR1 as LNHDA and CDR2 as SQIVND (reference sequence). With V trimmed by 4 bases and J by 3 bases, 3 bases remained unmatched. The CDR3 is 15 amino acids. CDR3 nucleotides: TGTGCCAGTAGTACAACAGGGGGCCCTAATGAAAAACTGTTTTTT. Protein sequence: CASSTTGGPNEKLFF.

This clonotype was counted a few times. This sequence joins TRBV7-2 and TRBJ1-2; D gene ambiguous. The CDR3 consists of 12 residues. CDR1 is SGHTA, CDR2 FQGNSA, per germline. Trimming left V 3 bases short and J 7 bases short, with 9 bases between. The CDR3: CASSLGYLGYTF. The CDR3, as DNA: TGTGCCAGCAGCTTGGGCTATCTTGGCTACACCTTC.

The chain links TRBV20-1 to TRBJ2-5, with 7 nucleotides matching TRBD1. The J call may be incorrect, as the DNA end agrees better with TRBJ2-7. CDR3 length equals 13 residues. Germline V lookup: CDR1 DFQATT, CDR2 SNEGSKA (reference sequence). CDR3 in DNA: TGCAGTGCTAGAGATACACAGGGGAGCGAGCAGTACTTC. Its protein product is CSARDTQGSEQYF.

The V call is TRBV9, the J call TRBJ2-5; the D call may be TRBD1 or TRBD2 (6 bases each). The V gene lost 4 bases and the J gene lost 4 bases, with 23 bases spanning the gap. CDR1 is SGDLS and CDR2 is YYNGEE in the germline V gene. The CDR3 covers 17 residues. CDR3 sequence reads: CASSSLGGGSVGETQYF. DNA of the CDR3: TGTGCCAGCAGCTCCCTAGGAGGGGGGTCGGTGGGAGAGACCCAGTACTTC.